What follows are 20 T cell receptor beta chains derived from one specimen sequenced in a study of regulatory T cells in long-lasting Graves disease. The time point: newly diagnosed GD, antithyroid drugs for less than 3 months. The TCR library was prepared using RNA isolated from PBMCs. Arm-PCR of CDR3 regions and iRepertoire HTBI primers were the basis on which TCR beta libraries were built. TCRdb re-called the multiplex PCR reads through MiXCR, storing one row per CDR3 protein. The sample comprises about 220,000 distinct CDR3 sequences, around 17% of which are singletons, and over 20% rests with the top ten. The material was peripheral blood mononuclear cells (PBMCs), obtained at new diagnosis, from a patient treated with antithyroid drugs. The receptor source for this set is a female donor with Graves disease.

On this clonotype: A much larger clonotype is one base distant, so this may be a read error. The CDR3 does not close with the conserved phenylalanine or tryptophan, likely indicating a read error. The genes are TRBV20-1 and TRBJ2-1; D may be TRBD1 or TRBD2 (5 bases each). Germline V gene lookup returns CDR1 DFQATT and CDR2 SNEGSKA (reference sequence). The CDR3 runs 15 residues. V lost 1 base and J 8 bases, leaving 18 bases between the germline ends. The CDR3 nucleotides are TGCAGTGCTAGAGGGGGGTTTGCTAGCCGCGATGAGCAGTTCTTG. It is translated as CSARGGFASRDEQFL.

This clonotype was observed many times. The rearrangement uses TRBV15 and TRBJ1-6; TRBD1 might be the D (5 bases). Looked up from germline, CDR1 is LNHNV and CDR2 is YYDKDF (reference sequence). CDR3 length equals 15 residues. Trimming took 1 base from V and 7 from J, leaving 11 bases between them. The CDR3, as DNA: TGTGCCACCAGCAGAGCCCGGGGGATGAATTCACCCCTCCACTTT. This translates into CATSRARGMNSPLHF.

This clonotype has a count of ten or more. The rearrangement links TRBV7-2 to TRBJ2-7; the D is unclear. This CDR3 has 13 amino acids. Trimming pared 4 bases from V and 4 bases from J, leaving 11 bases between. Germline V gives CDR1 SGHTA, CDR2 FQGNSA. The CDR3 protein is CASSSSPRYEQYF. The CDR3 nucleotides read TGTGCCAGCAGCTCCTCCCCCCGTTACGAGCAGTACTTC.

There are a few counts of this clonotype. The chain recombines TRBV6-2 or TRBV6-3 with TRBJ1-3, with 7 nucleotides matching TRBD1. From germline, CDR1 is MNHEY and CDR2 SVGEGT. J was trimmed by 0 bases and V by 6 bases; bases with no gene match: 2. There are 14 residues in the CDR3. The CDR3 spells CASSRTGSGNTIYF. In DNA, the CDR3 is TGTGCCAGCAGCCGGACAGGCTCTGGAAACACCATATATTTT.

This clonotype was observed many times. The chain couples TRBV6-2 or TRBV6-3 to TRBJ2-5; TRBD2 is a possible D gene (5 bases). The CDR3 runs to 14 residues. CDR1 MNHEY and CDR2 SVGEGT come from the germline V gene. Between the trimmed V and J ends, which lost 5 bases and 12 bases, there was a span of 22 bases. DNA for the CDR3: TGTGCCAGCAGTAATAAGAGGGAGCTCGACGGGGAGTACTTC. Translation gives CASSNKRELDGEYF.

This clonotype appeared many times. The chain has TRBV7-2 and TRBJ2-3, with D maybe TRBD2 (6 bases). The CDR3 spans 13 residues. In germline, CDR1 is SGHTA, CDR2 FQGNSA. V was pared by 6 bases and J by 2 bases, with 9 bases between. The chain's CDR3 is CASRRGNTDTQYF. CDR3 nucleotides: TGTGCCAGCAGGCGCGGGAACACAGATACGCAGTATTTT.

The chain has TRBV20-1 and TRBJ2-2, with D possibly being TRBD2 (6 bases). The V end lost 0 bases, the J end lost 6 bases, and 8 bases lay between the germline ends. Per germline, CDR1 DFQATT and CDR2 SNEGSKA (reference sequence). This CDR3 is built from 13 residues. CDR3: CSARDREAGELFF. CDR3 DNA sequence: TGCAGTGCTAGAGATAGGGAGGCCGGGGAGCTGTTTTTT.

V is TRBV11-3 and J is TRBJ2-1, with 13 bases matching TRBD2. This CDR3 is built from 16 residues. V lost 5 bases and J lost 10; bases outside the gene matches: 11. Germline CDR1 and CDR2: SGHNT and YENEEA. The CDR3 protein is CASSPWTSGSAEEQFF. CDR3 sequence (DNA): TGTGCCAGCAGCCCGTGGACTAGCGGGAGTGCAGAGGAGCAGTTCTTC.

A few counts support this clonotype. This sequence may be a read error, since a much larger clone differs from it by one base. The V and J genes are TRBV20-1 and TRBJ1-1, with D possibly matching TRBD1 (5 bases). This CDR3 is 14 amino acids long. V was clipped by 0 bases and J by 6 bases, with 14 bases between them. Germline V gene lookup returns CDR1 DFQATT and CDR2 SNEGSKA (reference sequence). Here the CDR3 DNA reads TGCAGTGCTAGAGATTTGGGGGAAGATGCTGAAGCTTTCTTT. Translated: CSARDLGEDAEAFF.

On this clonotype: A far larger clone lies a single base away; this is likely a read error. The rearrangement links TRBV2 to TRBJ2-7, with 8 bases aligning to TRBD2. The J call may be faulty, since TRBJ2-4 better matches the DNA end. Germline CDR1 is SNHLY and CDR2 is FYNNEI. This CDR3 spans 14 amino acids. CDR3 amino acids: CASSDGLAKDIQYF. In DNA, the CDR3 is TGTGCCAGCAGTGACGGACTAGCCAAAGACATTCAGTACTTC.

In this sample, this clonotype turned up once. This chain connects TRBV28 to TRBJ2-7, with no clear D. V was pared by 5 bases and J by 0 bases, with 5 bases between. CDR1 MDHEN and CDR2 SYDVKM come from the germline V gene. The CDR3 runs 12 residues. The CDR3 DNA is TGTGCCAGCAGTGACACCTCCTACGAGCAGTACTTC. Its translation: CASSDTSYEQYF.

This clonotype was detected ten times or more. The CDR3 DNA is TGTGCCAGCAGTTACGACGTCGCGGCCTACGAGCAGTACTTC. Residues: CASSYDVAAYEQYF. This rearrangement joins TRBV12-3 or TRBV12-4 to TRBJ2-7; no clear D gene. The CDR3 loop spans 14 amino acids. V was pared by 4 bases and J by 2 bases, with 12 bases between.

J is TRBJ1-5 and V is TRBV30, with 8 bases matching TRBD1. The germline V gene has CDR1 GTSNPN and CDR2 SVGIG (reference sequence). Losses at the gene ends were 1 base for V and 6 bases for J; bases not matched to a gene: 5. The CDR3 runs to 14 residues. CDR3 loop: CAWSGQGAGQPQHF. The CDR3 DNA follows: TGTGCCTGGAGTGGCCAGGGGGCAGGTCAGCCCCAGCATTTT.

There are many counts of this clonotype. The chain's CDR3 is CASSPRATTEAFF. For the CDR3, the DNA is TGTGCCAGCAGCCCCCGGGCCACCACTGAAGCTTTCTTT. This sequence joins TRBV3-1 and TRBJ1-1; D unresolved. The ends were cut back, 4 bases at V and 4 bases at J, with 10 bases in the middle. The CDR3 loop spans 13 amino acids. Germline CDR1 is LGHDT and CDR2 is YNNKEL (reference sequence).

The chain uses TRBV5-1 and TRBJ2-2; no firm D call. The V gene's germline CDR1 is SGHRS and CDR2 YFSETQ. Trimming cost V 5 bases and J 0 bases, with 8 bases left between them. CDR3 length: 14 amino acids. CDR3 sequence (DNA): TGCGCCAGCAGGGGCCTAACGAACACCGGGGAGCTGTTTTTT. Its protein is CASRGLTNTGELFF.

This clonotype appeared many times. The chain combines TRBV7-9 with TRBJ2-1; D gene uncertain. Trimming removed 4 bases from V and 4 bases from J, with 8 bases in between. Germline V gene lookup returns CDR1 SEHNR and CDR2 FQNEAQ (reference sequence). The CDR3 contains 13 residues. The CDR3: CASSSGAYNEQFF. CDR3 in DNA: TGTGCCAGCAGCTCGGGTGCGTACAATGAGCAGTTCTTC.

As for this clonotype: Lacking the conserved final phenylalanine or tryptophan, this CDR3 likely reflects a read error. This rearrangement joins TRBV19 to TRBJ2-5; D is undetermined. Between the trimmed V and J ends, which lost 3 bases and 5 bases, there was a span of 10 bases. CDR3 size: 13 residues. Germline CDR1 reads LNHDA; CDR2 reads SQIVND (reference sequence). CDR3 coding DNA: TGTGCCAGTAGTATGGCAGGCCAGGAGACCCAGTACCTC. It encodes CASSMAGQETQYL.

In this sample, this clonotype turned up many times. The chain combines TRBV5-1 with TRBJ2-7; TRBD1 agrees at 9 bases. V gave up 4 bases and J gave up 5 bases; unmatched junction bases: 7. The germline gives CDR1 SGHRS, CDR2 YFSETQ. The CDR3 length is 14 residues. The DNA for the CDR3 is TGCGCCAGCAGCGGACAGGGGAGGGATGACGAGCAGTACTTC. This codes for CASSGQGRDDEQYF.

In the case of this clonotype: Given a much more abundant clone one base away, this may be a read error. J is TRBJ1-1 and V is TRBV5-5, with 8 positions matching TRBD1. The germline V gene encodes CDR1 SGHKS and CDR2 YYEKEE (reference sequence). This CDR3 is built from 14 residues. CDR3 sequence (DNA): TGTGCCAGCAGCCCCCGACAGGGGCGGCAGTTAGCTTGCTTT. Translation: CASSPRQGRQLACF.

This clonotype was observed at least ten times. This chain joins TRBV11-3 and TRBJ2-2; D is undetermined. The length of the CDR3 is 14 residues. V was pared by 0 bases and J by 3 bases, with 5 bases between. Germline V lookup: CDR1 SGHNT, CDR2 YENEEA. CDR3 in DNA: TGTGCCAGCAGCTTAGAAACGTACACCGGGGAGCTGTTTTTT. This codes for CASSLETYTGELFF.